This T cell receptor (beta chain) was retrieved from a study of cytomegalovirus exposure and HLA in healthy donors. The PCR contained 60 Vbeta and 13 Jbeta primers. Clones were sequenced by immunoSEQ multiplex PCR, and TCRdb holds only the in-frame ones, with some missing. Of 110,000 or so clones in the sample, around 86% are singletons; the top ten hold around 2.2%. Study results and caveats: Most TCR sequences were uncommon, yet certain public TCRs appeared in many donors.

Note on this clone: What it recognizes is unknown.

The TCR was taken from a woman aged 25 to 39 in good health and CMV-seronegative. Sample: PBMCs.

CDR3 protein: CASSLQWGGPRTFNYGYTF. In DNA, the CDR3 is TGTGCCAGCTCACTCCAGTGGGGGGGTCCACGCACATTTAACTATGGCTACACCTTC. V is TRBV18 and J is TRBJ1-2; maybe TRBD1 (5 bases). Germline values: CDR1 KGHSH, CDR2 LQKENI. The CDR3 contains 19 residues. Trimming left V 4 bases short and J 1 base short, with 25 bases between.